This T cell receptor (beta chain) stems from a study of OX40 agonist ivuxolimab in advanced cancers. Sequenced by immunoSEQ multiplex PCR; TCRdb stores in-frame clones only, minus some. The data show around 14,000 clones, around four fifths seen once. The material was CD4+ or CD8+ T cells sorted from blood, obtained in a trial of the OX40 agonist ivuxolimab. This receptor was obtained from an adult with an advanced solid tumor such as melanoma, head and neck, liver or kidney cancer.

CDR3 coding DNA: TGTGCCAGCAGTATCGGTCCCAGCGAAGCTTTCTTT. It is translated as CASSIGPSEAFF. The chain recombines TRBV6-6 with TRBJ1-1; D is uncertain. Germline CDR1 and CDR2: MNHNY and SVGAGI (reference sequence). The CDR3 contains 12 residues. V was cut by 5 bases and J by 8 bases, with 12 bases left in between.